These 16 T cell receptor beta chains came from one sample sequenced in a study of CD8 T cells in Susac syndrome. RNA totalling about 0.45 to 1 ug underwent reverse transcription with random hexamers. TCRdb used MiXCR to reprocess the immunoSEQ multiplex PCR reads, holding one entry per CDR3 protein. The sample yields 110,000 or so distinct CDR3 sequences, 85% to 95% seen once. The source material was CD4+ T cells from PBMCs. The origin of the receptors is a human donor with multiple sclerosis.

This chain links TRBV12-3 or TRBV12-4 with TRBJ2-7; D is ambiguous. The V and J ends lost 9 bases and 6 bases respectively, with 18 bases between them. CDR3 length: 13 amino acids. The CDR3 nucleotides read TGTGCCAGTCTGACGGACGCCGGGCGCGAGCAGTACTTC. Encoded protein: CASLTDAGREQYF.

The chain has TRBV18 and TRBJ2-3, with D uncertain. Germline-derived CDR1 and CDR2 are KGHSH and LQKENI. The CDR3 has 11 amino acids. V was trimmed by 5 bases and J by 4 bases, leaving 4 bases between them. As DNA, the CDR3 is TGTGCCAGCTCAGCGTCAGATACGCAGTATTTT. Its translation is CASSASDTQYF.

The chain couples TRBV6-2 or TRBV6-3 to TRBJ1-5; D may be TRBD1 (5 bases). V shed 6 bases and J shed 6 bases, with 18 bases lying between them. The germline CDR1 and CDR2 sequences are MNHEY and SVGEGT. The CDR3 loop spans 15 amino acids. This chain's CDR3 is CASRGHQGGTQPQHF. In DNA form, the CDR3 reads TGTGCCAGCAGAGGACACCAGGGCGGAACTCAGCCCCAGCATTTT.

The rearrangement joins TRBV18 to TRBJ1-1; maybe TRBD1 (6 bases). This CDR3 comprises 17 residues. The germline CDR1 and CDR2 sequences are KGHSH and LQKENI. Trimming shortened V by 2 bases and J by 1 base, and 17 bases separated the two germline ends. CDR3 sequence: CASSPTKLGQGNTEAFF. Here the CDR3 DNA reads TGTGCCAGCTCACCAACTAAGTTGGGACAAGGGAACACTGAAGCTTTCTTT.

This chain joins TRBV7-2 and TRBJ1-6, with D possibly TRBD1 on 5 matching bases. Germline V gene sequence: CDR1 SGHTA, CDR2 FQGNSA. Trimming took off 5 bases at V and 15 bases at J, with 14 bases between the two ends. This CDR3 spans 12 amino acids. This CDR3 is CASSPHGGDLHF. DNA of the CDR3: TGTGCCAGCAGCCCCCACGGGGGGGACCTCCACTTT.

As to this clonotype: An end of the junction differs from the germline gene, which may be a read error. The chain links TRBV20-1 to TRBJ1-2; tentative D call: TRBD1 (5 bases). The length of the CDR3 is 12 residues. Germline CDR1 and CDR2: DFQATT and SNEGSKA (reference sequence). CDR3: CSAREGRGGYTF. The CDR3 region has the DNA TGCAGTGCTCGAGAGGGGAGGGGAGGCTACACCTTC.

CDR3: CASSLGAGTPLYEQYF. CDR3 DNA: TGTGCCAGCAGTTTAGGGGCCGGAACACCCCTCTACGAGCAGTACTTC. This rearrangement joins TRBV28 to TRBJ2-7, with D possibly matching TRBD1 (5 bases). The CDR3 is made up of 16 amino acids. Germline CDR1 is MDHEN and CDR2 is SYDVKM. The V gene lost 2 bases and the J gene lost 3 bases, with 17 bases spanning the gap.

The gene calls are TRBV5-4 and TRBJ2-6; D ambiguous. The CDR3 is made up of 16 amino acids. Trimming removed 7 bases from V and 0 bases from J, with 14 bases in between. From germline, CDR1 is SGHNT and CDR2 YYREEE (reference sequence). The CDR3, as DNA: TGTGCCAGCTTCCCCTTAGTCAACTCTGGGGCCAACGTCCTGACTTTC. Translating it yields CASFPLVNSGANVLTF.

The chain has TRBV20-1 and TRBJ2-7, with a possible D match to TRBD1 (6 bases). The CDR3 contains 13 residues. From germline, CDR1 is DFQATT and CDR2 SNEGSKA (reference sequence). Here the CDR3 reads CSITRTAPYEQYF. CDR3 nucleotides: TGCAGCATTACTAGGACAGCCCCCTACGAGCAGTACTTC.

V is TRBV12-3 or TRBV12-4 and J is TRBJ2-7; D not certain. Trimming cost V 5 bases and J 1 base, with 12 bases left between them. The CDR3 has 14 amino acids. CDR3 bases: TGTGCCAGCAGTGCCCACCAGAGTTCCTACGAGCAGTACTTC. It encodes CASSAHQSSYEQYF.

This chain uses TRBV12-3 or TRBV12-4 with TRBJ1-2; 8 bases align to TRBD1. Trimming cost V 6 bases and J 3 bases; bases outside gene matches: 6. CDR3 length: 14 amino acids. DNA for the CDR3: TGTGCCAGCAGGACCACAGGGGGTGACTATGGCTACACCTTC. Protein: CASRTTGGDYGYTF.

This sequence joins TRBV5-4 and TRBJ2-1; maybe TRBD2 (5 bases). The CDR3 is made up of 15 amino acids. The V and J ends lost 2 bases and 9 bases respectively, with 18 bases between them. In germline, CDR1 is SGHNT, CDR2 YYREEE (reference sequence). CDR3 in DNA: TGTGCCAGCAGCTTAGGAGGACGGGGTAATGGTGAGCAGTTCTTC. Its protein product is CASSLGGRGNGEQFF.

This clonotype was found once. The V and J genes are TRBV28 and TRBJ1-3, with 8 bases aligning to TRBD1. This CDR3 is built from 15 residues. Germline V gives CDR1 MDHEN, CDR2 SYDVKM. Trimming took 5 bases from V and 7 from J; bases not matched to a gene: 10. The CDR3 DNA reads TGTGCCAGCAGTCTTGACAGGGGCCTTCCGAACACCATATATTTT. Translation: CASSLDRGLPNTIYF.

The V gene is TRBV9, the J gene TRBJ2-2; D gene uncertain. V lost 0 bases and J 4 bases, leaving 10 bases between the germline ends. This CDR3 contains 15 residues. CDR1 SGDLS and CDR2 YYNGEE come from the germline V gene. The CDR3 reads CASSVASSPTGELFF. The CDR3 bases are TGTGCCAGCAGCGTAGCTTCTAGTCCCACCGGGGAGCTGTTTTTT.

The chain joins TRBV29-1 to TRBJ2-3, with D perhaps TRBD2 (6 bases). V was clipped by 6 bases and J by 5 bases, with 18 bases between them. This CDR3 contains 14 residues. Per the germline V gene, CDR1 is SQVTM and CDR2 is ANQGSEA. CDR3 DNA: TGCAGCGTCGAGGAGGGGATGGGGGGAGATACGCAGTATTTT. Amino acid sequence: CSVEEGMGGDTQYF.

This clonotype was found once. This chain connects TRBV20-1 to TRBJ2-6, with TRBD2 as a possible D gene (5 bases). V gave up 3 bases and J gave up 1 base, with 7 bases separating them. CDR3 length equals 14 residues. Germline V gene sequence: CDR1 DFQATT, CDR2 SNEGSKA (reference sequence). The CDR3 reads CSASEGSGANVLTF. In nucleotides, the CDR3 is TGCAGTGCTAGTGAGGGATCTGGGGCCAACGTCCTGACTTTC.